This is a list of T cell receptor beta chains from one sample in a study of blood T cell repertoires in COVID-19. The data were produced by immunoSEQ multiplex PCR, yet TCRdb's version contains in-frame clones alone and is incomplete. This table holds 450,000 or so clones, 85% to 90% found once. The sequencing sample was made of peripheral blood. Source of these receptors: a man between 18 and 29 years old with COVID-19, enrolled during active disease. Each CDR3 is given with its conserved first and last residue. The D gene is left open where the match is weak. Size is omitted from some rows. Given values are once, few, many or a class for expanded clones.

TRBJ2-3 | once | TRBD2 | TRBV7-8 | 16 | TGTGCCAGCAGTCGTGGACTAGCGGGGGGGCAGGATACGCAGTATTTT | CASSRGLAGGQDTQYF
TRBJ1-6 | . | TRBD1 | TRBV9 | 15 | TGTGCCAGCAGCGTAACCGGGACAGACAATTCACCCCTCCACTTT | CASSVTGTDNSPLHF
TRBJ1-2 | . | . | TRBV27 | 14 | TGTGCCAGCAGCCCTCAGAATCAAAACTATGGCTACACCTTC | CASSPQNQNYGYTF
TRBJ1-3 | . | . | TRBV4-1 | 17 | TGCGCCAGCAGCCAAGATAGGAGGGGGGGAGCTGGAAACACCATATATTTT | CASSQDRRGGAGNTIYF
TRBJ1-5 | . | TRBD1 | TRBV10-2 | 14 | TGCGCCAGCACCGACAGGGATAGCAATCAGCCCCAGCATTTT | CASTDRDSNQPQHF
TRBJ2-1 | . | . | TRBV7-3 | 16 | TGTGCCAGCAGCTTGAAGCCGCGGGACTCCTACAATGAGCAGTTCTTC | CASSLKPRDSYNEQFF
TRBJ1-5 | . | . | TRBV12-3/TRBV12-4 | 13 | TGTGCCAGCAGTTTTTGGCAAAATCAGCCCCAGCATTTT | CASSFWQNQPQHF
TRBJ2-7 | . | . | TRBV27 | 16 | TGTGCCAGCGGCGGGCCCGCAGTCCAAGGATCCTACGAGCAGTACTTC | CASGGPAVQGSYEQYF
TRBJ2-1 | . | TRBD2 | TRBV14 | 15 | TGTGCCAGCAGCCAAGAGGGACTAGGGTACAATGAGCAGTTCTTC | CASSQEGLGYNEQFF
TRBJ2-7 | . | . | TRBV20-1 | 11 | TGCAGTGCTAGAAATATTTACGAGCAGTACTTC | CSARNIYEQYF
TRBJ1-4 | once | TRBD1 | TRBV7-9 | 15 | TGTGCCAGCAGCCGTCGGACAGGGGATAATGAAAAACTGTTTTTT | CASSRRTGDNEKLFF
TRBJ1-4 | . | TRBD1 | TRBV7-9 | 15 | TGTGCCAGCAGCTTAGACGGGACAGGGTATGAAAAACTGTTTTTT | CASSLDGTGYEKLFF
TRBJ1-2 | . | . | TRBV20-1 | 14 | TGCAGTGCCAGTACTGGACGGACTCCCTATGGCTACACCTTC | CSASTGRTPYGYTF
TRBJ2-2 | few | TRBD2 | TRBV5-1 | 16 | TGCGCCAGCAGCTTCGGACTAGCGGGAGTTCCCGGGGAGCTGTTTTTT | CASSFGLAGVPGELFF
TRBJ1-2 | . | . | TRBV19 | 14 | TGTGCCAGCAAAAGACAGGCCTATGACTATGGCTACACCTTC | CASKRQAYDYGYTF
TRBJ2-1 | . | TRBD2 | TRBV19 | 14 | TGTGCCAGTAGTCCGGGACTAAACAACAATGAGCAGTTCTTC | CASSPGLNNNEQFF
TRBJ2-7 | once | TRBD1 | TRBV4-1 | 15 | TGCGCCAGCAGCCGACAGGGACAGGGGGCGGGAGAGCAGTACTTC | CASSRQGQGAGEQYF
TRBJ2-3 | . | . | TRBV6-2/TRBV6-3 | 16 | TGTGCCAGCAGTTACTCGAAATTTGCTGGGGCGGATACGCAGTATTTT | CASSYSKFAGADTQYF
TRBJ2-1 | . | . | TRBV5-1 | 16 | TGCGCCAGCAGCTTGGCCTTAGGACAGGGAGGGAATGAGCAGTTCTTC | CASSLALGQGGNEQFF
TRBJ1-5 | . | . | TRBV4-1 | 14 | TGCGCCAGCAGCCAAGTTATAGTCAATCAGCCCCAGCATTTT | CASSQVIVNQPQHF
TRBJ1-2 | . | . | TRBV6-5 | 15 | TGTGCCAGCAGTAATGGGGGGGTTTCCGACTATGGCTACACCTTC | CASSNGGVSDYGYTF
TRBJ2-7 | . | . | TRBV2 | 14 | TGTGCCAGCATCGGGCGGGACGCTGGGTCCGAGCAGTACTTC | CASIGRDAGSEQYF
TRBJ1-3 | . | . | TRBV27 | 15 | TGTGCCAGCAGTCCCAGGACAGATACTGGAAACACCATATATTTT | CASSPRTDTGNTIYF
TRBJ2-7 | once | TRBD1 | TRBV2 | 13 | TGTGCCAGCAGACAGGGGGAATTTTACGAGCAGTACTTC | CASRQGEFYEQYF
TRBJ2-7 | . | TRBD2 | TRBV4-1 | 17 | TGCGCCAGCAGCCAAGGGACTAGCGGGGGGTCAAGATACGAGCAGTACTTC | CASSQGTSGGSRYEQYF
TRBJ1-1 | . | . | TRBV11-2 | 15 | TGTGCCAGCAGCTATATCGGACAGTCGAACACTGAAGCTTTCTTT | CASSYIGQSNTEAFF
TRBJ1-1 | . | TRBD1 | TRBV10-2 | 14 | TGCGCCAGCAGTTCCGGGACAGGGGCCACTGAAGCTTTCTTT | CASSSGTGATEAFF
TRBJ2-1 | . | . | TRBV5-1 | 15 | TGCGCCAGCAGCTTGACTGGAGGGTTGGAGAATGAGCAGTTCTTC | CASSLTGGLENEQFF
TRBJ2-1 | . | . | TRBV7-8 | 14 | TGTGCCAGCAGCCCCCTGAGTTTGAGCAATGAGCAGTTCTTC | CASSPLSLSNEQFF
TRBJ1-5 | . | . | TRBV2 | 14 | TGTGCCAGCAGTGAAACAGCGGTCGAGCAGCCCCAGCATTTT | CASSETAVEQPQHF
TRBJ2-1 | . | . | TRBV6-5 | 14 | TGTGCCAGCAGTTACTCCCAGGTCCGCAATGAGCAGTTCTTC | CASSYSQVRNEQFF
TRBJ2-7 | . | . | TRBV6-5 | 11 | TGTGCCAGCAGTTCTAACTACGAGCAGTACTTC | CASSSNYEQYF
TRBJ2-3 | . | TRBD1 | TRBV7-9 | 18 | TGTGCCAGCAGCTTAATGGCCGCGGACAGGGGGCTTGTAGATACGCAGTATTTT | CASSLMAADRGLVDTQYF
TRBJ1-1 | few | . | TRBV5-1 | 15 | TGCGCCAGCAGCTTGGTGGACGTGGGAGCCACTGAAGCTTTCTTT | CASSLVDVGATEAFF
TRBJ2-7 | . | TRBD1 | TRBV6-5 | 15 | TGTGCCAGCAGTCCGGGGGGACAGGGGTCCTACGAGCAGTACTTC | CASSPGGQGSYEQYF
TRBJ1-1 | . | . | TRBV5-4 | 13 | TGTGCCAGCACCCCGAGGGGGTTCACTGAAGCTTTCTTT | CASTPRGFTEAFF
TRBJ1-1 | few | . | TRBV18 | 15 | TGTGCCAGCTCATCAGTGGACAGAGTGAACACTGAAGCTTTCTTT | CASSSVDRVNTEAFF
TRBJ1-3 | . | . | TRBV6-1 | 15 | TGTGCCAGCAGTGAAGCAATCGGGTCTGGAAACACCATATATTTT | CASSEAIGSGNTIYF
TRBJ1-2 | many | . | TRBV6-5 | 15 | TGTGCCAGCAGTTTGAATTCTGACAGGAGCTATGGCTACACCTTC | CASSLNSDRSYGYTF
TRBJ1-1 | . | TRBD1 | TRBV6-5 | 15 | TGTGCCAGCAGCTTCGACCGGGACAGGGGCGCTGAAGCTTTCTTT | CASSFDRDRGAEAFF
TRBJ2-3 | once | TRBD2 | TRBV10-3 | 15 | TGTGCCATCAGTGAGTCGATGGCGGGAGTAGATACGCAGTATTTT | CAISESMAGVDTQYF
TRBJ2-7 | . | . | TRBV30 | 13 | TGTGCCTGGAGTTTACAGGGCCTCTACGAGCAGTACTTC | CAWSLQGLYEQYF
TRBJ2-1 | . | . | TRBV15 | 14 | TGTGCCACCAGCGGGGTAGCGGACTACAATGAGCAGTTCTTC | CATSGVADYNEQFF
TRBJ2-7 | . | TRBD2 | TRBV2 | 16 | TGTGCCAGCAGTGAAGCGCTCGGGTTCCGGGGGGAAGAGCAGTACTTC | CASSEALGFRGEEQYF
TRBJ2-7 | . | TRBD1 | TRBV27 | 15 | TGTGCCAGCAGTTTAATATCCAGGGGGTGGAACGAGCAGTACTTC | CASSLISRGWNEQYF
TRBJ2-2 | . | . | TRBV2 | 13 | TGTGCCAGCAGTGATGTTGGAGGCGGGGAGCTGTTTTTT | CASSDVGGGELFF
TRBJ1-1 | . | . | TRBV2 | 13 | TGTGCCAGCAGTGGGCAGGGCCGGACTGAAGCTTTCTTT | CASSGQGRTEAFF
TRBJ2-5 | . | TRBD2 | TRBV5-6 | 16 | TGTGCCAGCAGCGAAGGCGGTCTAGCGGGCCCCGGGACCCAGTACTTC | CASSEGGLAGPGTQYF
TRBJ2-7 | . | TRBD2 | TRBV5-1 | 15 | TGCGCCAGCAGCGGAGGGACTAGCGGGGCCTACGAGCAGTACTTC | CASSGGTSGAYEQYF
TRBJ2-5 | . | . | TRBV24-1 | 16 | TGTGCCACCAGTGATTTCCGAACAGCAGAAAAAGAGACCCAGTACTTC | CATSDFRTAEKETQYF
TRBJ2-1 | . | TRBD2 | TRBV27 | 17 | TGTGCCAGCAGCGGTACAGGTAGCGGGGGGGATGGGGATGAGCAGTTCTTC | CASSGTGSGGDGDEQFF
TRBJ1-2 | . | . | TRBV25-1 | 16 | TGTGCCAGCAGTACCACAACGGGGACGGGGGGCTATGGCTACACCTTC | CASSTTTGTGGYGYTF
TRBJ2-7 | . | . | TRBV6-5 | 13 | TGTGCCAGCAGGCGACTAGTCACCTACGAGCAGTACTTC | CASRRLVTYEQYF
TRBJ2-1 | . | TRBD2 | TRBV7-8 | 17 | TGTGCCAGCAGCCTAGGTCCCGGGACTAGCGGGTACAATGAGCAGTTCTTC | CASSLGPGTSGYNEQFF
TRBJ2-7 | . | . | TRBV14 | 14 | TGTGCCAGCAGTGCAGGGCGCGAACCCTACGAGCAGTACTTC | CASSAGREPYEQYF
TRBJ2-3 | . | . | TRBV18 | 16 | TGTGCCAGCTCACCACTTCCGCAGGGGTCCACAGATACGCAGTATTTT | CASSPLPQGSTDTQYF
TRBJ2-2 | . | TRBD2 | TRBV10-3 | 14 | TGTGCCATCAGACTAGCGACGAACACCGGGGAGCTGTTTTTT | CAIRLATNTGELFF
TRBJ1-6 | few | . | TRBV11-2 | 16 | TGTGCCAGCAGCCCACAGCTAAGCTCCTATAATTCACCCCTCCACTTT | CASSPQLSSYNSPLHF
TRBJ2-1 | . | TRBD2 | TRBV30 | 16 | TGTGCCTGGATCGGGCTAGCGGGAGGGTGGGTCAATGAGCAGTTCTTC | CAWIGLAGGWVNEQFF